The present TCR beta chain was sequenced within a study of cytomegalovirus exposure and HLA in healthy donors. On the study more broadly: Earlier, 150 million to 200 million T cells were analyzed, and some 120 million unique TCR beta sequences were found among them. Findings and caveats of the study: As a later analysis showed, a missense DCLRE1C variant was linked to trimming of TCR beta V- and J-genes. It was confirmed in vitro that a few of the CMV-associated chains were specific for CMV antigens.

The length of the CDR3 is 16 residues. Germline CDR1 and CDR2: SGHDT and YYEEEE. V shed 4 bases and J 5 bases; nucleotides not matched to a gene: 6. 60 Vbeta and 13 Jbeta primers were used in PCR. TCRdb keeps only in-frame clones here, not all; method: immunoSEQ multiplex PCR. Here the sample spans roughly 120,000 clones, around 81% being singletons. A single count supports this clone. Antigen unknown. The V gene is TRBV5-6, the J gene TRBJ2-3; 14 bases match TRBD2. Specimen: PBMCs. The sequence was collected from a woman in her 30s in good health and CMV-seronegative. The CDR3 loop reads CASSQGLAGVGDTQYF. In DNA form, the CDR3 reads TGTGCCAGCAGCCAGGGACTAGCGGGAGTTGGAGATACGCAGTATTTT.